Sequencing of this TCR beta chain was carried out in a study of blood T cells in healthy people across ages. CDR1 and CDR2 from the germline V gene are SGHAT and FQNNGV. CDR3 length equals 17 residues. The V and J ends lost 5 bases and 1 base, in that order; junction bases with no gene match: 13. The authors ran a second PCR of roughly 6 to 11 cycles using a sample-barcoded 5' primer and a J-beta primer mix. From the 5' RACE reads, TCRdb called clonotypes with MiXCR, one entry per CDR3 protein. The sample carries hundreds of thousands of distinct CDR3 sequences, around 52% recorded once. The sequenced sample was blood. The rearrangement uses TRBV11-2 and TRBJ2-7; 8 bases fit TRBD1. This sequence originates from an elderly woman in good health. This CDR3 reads CASSLYGQGVGSYEQYF. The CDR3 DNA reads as TGTGCCAGCAGCCTCTACGGACAGGGAGTAGGATCCTACGAGCAGTACTTC.